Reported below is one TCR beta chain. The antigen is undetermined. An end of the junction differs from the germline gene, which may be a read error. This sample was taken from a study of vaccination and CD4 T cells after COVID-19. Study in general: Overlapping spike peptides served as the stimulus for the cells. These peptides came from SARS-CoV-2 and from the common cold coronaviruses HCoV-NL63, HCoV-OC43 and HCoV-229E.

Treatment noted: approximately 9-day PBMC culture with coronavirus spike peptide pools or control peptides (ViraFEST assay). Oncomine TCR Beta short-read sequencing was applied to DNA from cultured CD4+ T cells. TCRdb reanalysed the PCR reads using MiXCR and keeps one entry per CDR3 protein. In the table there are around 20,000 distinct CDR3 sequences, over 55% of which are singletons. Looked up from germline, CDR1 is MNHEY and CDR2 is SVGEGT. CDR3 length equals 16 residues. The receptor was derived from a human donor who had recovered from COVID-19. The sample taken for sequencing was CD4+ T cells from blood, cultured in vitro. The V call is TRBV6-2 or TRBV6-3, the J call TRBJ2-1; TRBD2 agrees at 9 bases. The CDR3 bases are TGTGCCAGCAGTTACCACAGCAGCGGGAGGCCCCATGAGCGGTTCTTC. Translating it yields CASSYHSSGRPHERFF.